Reported below is one T cell receptor (beta chain). TCRdb reanalysed the 5' RACE reads using MiXCR and keeps one entry per CDR3 protein. The repertoire holds 1.5 million to 2 million distinct CDR3 sequences, around 33% seen once, with around 0.25% in the top ten. This record belongs to a study of identical twins. With 1 base removed from V and 6 bases from J, the gap between germline ends came to 7 bases. This CDR3 is 14 amino acids long. The germline CDR1 and CDR2 sequences are ENHRY and SYGVKD. The sequence derives from a newborn girl in good health. The chain employs TRBV10-3 and TRBJ1-6; TRBD1 might be the D (5 bases). The sequencing input was cord blood. In DNA, the CDR3 is TGTGCCATCAGTGAGTGGCAGGGTAATTCACCCCTCCACTTT. Protein: CAISEWQGNSPLHF.